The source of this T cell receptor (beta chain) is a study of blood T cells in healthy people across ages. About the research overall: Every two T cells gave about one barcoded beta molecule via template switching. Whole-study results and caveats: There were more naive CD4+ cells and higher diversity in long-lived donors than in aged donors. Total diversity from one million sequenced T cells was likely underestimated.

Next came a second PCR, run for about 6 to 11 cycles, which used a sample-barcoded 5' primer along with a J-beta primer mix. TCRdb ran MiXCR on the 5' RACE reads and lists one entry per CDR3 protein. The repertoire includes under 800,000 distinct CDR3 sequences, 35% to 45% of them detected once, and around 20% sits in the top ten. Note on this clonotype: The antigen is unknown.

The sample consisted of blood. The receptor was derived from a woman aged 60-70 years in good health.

In nucleotides, the CDR3 is TGTGCCAGCAGCTTAGATAGACTTATCACAGATACGCAGTATTTT. Translation gives CASSLDRLITDTQYF. V is TRBV7-2 and J is TRBJ2-3, with D unresolved. CDR3 length: 15 residues. V lost 1 base and J lost 2, with 10 bases in between. Germline CDR1 and CDR2: SGHTA and FQGNSA.